The sequence of this TCR beta chain was determined in a study of blood T cell repertoires in COVID-19. The wider study: Samples of COVID-19 (acute and convalescent) were obtained from the United States, Italy and Spain. PBMCs, B-cell-depleted T cells, or T cells provided the cDNA or gDNA that made up the material.

This CDR3 contains 13 residues. CDR1 WNHNN and CDR2 SYGVQD come from the germline V gene (reference sequence). V shed 2 bases and J shed 7 bases, with 11 bases lying between them. Original processing notes: For nucleated cells, counts were estimated from reference gene primer amplification. This table comes from immunoSEQ multiplex PCR, and its TCRdb copy is limited to in-frame clones, with some not included. From that table come the V and J calls and clone size; the DNA was used to work out D and trimming. The sample lists about 130,000 clones; around 86% were seen once. The receptor's source is a human donor in a cohort sampled during active COVID-19. The genes are TRBV10-1 and TRBJ1-2; D call uncertain. The specimen was peripheral blood. CDR3 protein: CASSEKPFGGYTF. Here the CDR3 DNA reads TGCGCCAGCAGTGAGAAACCCTTCGGTGGCTACACCTTC.